The 7 T cell receptor beta chains reported below all come from one sample, sequenced in a study of shared clonotypes between healthy human individuals. Sequencing was performed with immunoSEQ multiplex PCR; in TCRdb, only in-frame clones are kept and a portion is missing. The sample holds 2 million to 3 million clones, roughly 93% seen once. Sequenced material: naive CD4+ T cells from PBMCs. The subset is: CD45RA+ positively selected. Every receptor here comes from a man between 18 and 29 years old in good health. Some clones in this sample may be carry-over from other donors' samples.

The chain employs TRBV19 and TRBJ1-5; D gene uncertain. This CDR3 is built from 14 residues. CDR1 is LNHDA, CDR2 SQIVND, per germline (reference sequence). V was pared by 5 bases and J by 2 bases, with 10 bases between. The CDR3 here is CASSWALGNQPQHF. The CDR3 region has the DNA TGTGCCAGTAGTTGGGCCCTTGGCAATCAGCCCCAGCATTTT.

This clone was observed a few times. The rearrangement joins TRBV5-1 to TRBJ2-7, with D perhaps matching TRBD1 (7 bases). The CDR3 runs to 13 residues. From germline, CDR1 is SGHRS and CDR2 YFSETQ. Trimming pared 2 bases from V and 5 bases from J, leaving 11 bases between. In nucleotides, the CDR3 is TGCGCCAGCAGCTTTCGCAGGGGGGACGAGCAGTACTTC. Translation gives CASSFRRGDEQYF.

The sample holds one count of this clone. The chain carries TRBV7-9 and TRBJ2-3, with 8 bases identical to TRBD1. The V gene end was trimmed by 5 bases and the J gene end by 5 bases; junction bases not matched to a gene: 9. CDR3 size: 15 residues. CDR1 is SEHNR, CDR2 FQNEAQ, per germline (reference sequence). CDR3 coding DNA: TGTGCCAGCAGCGCCCGGACAGGGAATAAAGATACGCAGTATTTT. Amino acids: CASSARTGNKDTQYF.

The chain couples TRBV19 to TRBJ2-7; D call uncertain. Deletions cut 8 bases from V and 5 bases from J, with 10 bases between. Germline values: CDR1 LNHDA, CDR2 SQIVND (reference sequence). This CDR3 is 11 amino acids long. CDR3 region: CASSQANEQYF. CDR3 DNA sequence: TGTGCCAGTTCCCAGGCAAACGAGCAGTACTTC.

This clone was detected only once. The genes are TRBV5-1 and TRBJ2-5, with unresolved D. Germline V gives CDR1 SGHRS, CDR2 YFSETQ. This CDR3 contains 14 residues. Trimming pared 2 bases from V and 5 bases from J, leaving 13 bases between. This CDR3 reads CASSFDTDGETQYF. CDR3 DNA: TGCGCCAGCAGCTTCGACACCGACGGTGAGACCCAGTACTTC.

The chain links TRBV9 to TRBJ1-1; D perhaps matches TRBD1 (6 bases). This CDR3 has 15 amino acids. V was cut by 3 bases and J by 5 bases, with 17 bases left in between. Per the germline V gene, CDR1 is SGDLS and CDR2 is YYNGEE. CDR3 bases: TGTGCCAGCAGCGCTAACCCAACAGGGCCAACTGAAGCTTTCTTT. It encodes CASSANPTGPTEAFF.

The chain couples TRBV5-6 to TRBJ2-7; TRBD2 is a possible D gene (6 bases). The CDR3 is 15 residues long. The V and J ends lost 4 bases and 3 bases respectively, with 17 bases between them. Germline V CDR1 and CDR2: SGHDT, YYEEEE. DNA of the CDR3: TGTGCCAGCAGCCCCCCGGGGGTCCCGCACTACGAGCAGTACTTC. The encoded protein is CASSPPGVPHYEQYF.